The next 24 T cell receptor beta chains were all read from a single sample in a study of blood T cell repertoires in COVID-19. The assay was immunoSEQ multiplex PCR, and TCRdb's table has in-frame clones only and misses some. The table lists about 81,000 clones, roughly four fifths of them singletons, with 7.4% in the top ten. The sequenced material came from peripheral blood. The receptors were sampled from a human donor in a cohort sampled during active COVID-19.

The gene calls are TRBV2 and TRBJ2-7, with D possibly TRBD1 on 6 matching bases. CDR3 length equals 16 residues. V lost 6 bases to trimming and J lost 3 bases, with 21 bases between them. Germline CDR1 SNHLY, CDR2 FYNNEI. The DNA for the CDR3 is TGTGCCAGCAGACCCAGACAGGCCTACACGGGCTACGAGCAGTACTTC. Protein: CASRPRQAYTGYEQYF.

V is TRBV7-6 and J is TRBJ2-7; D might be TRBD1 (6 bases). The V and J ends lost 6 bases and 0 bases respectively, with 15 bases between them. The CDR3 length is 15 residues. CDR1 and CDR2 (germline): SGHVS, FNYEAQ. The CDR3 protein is CASRGAQGSSYEQYF. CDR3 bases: TGTGCCAGCAGAGGGGCGCAGGGGAGCTCCTACGAGCAGTACTTC.

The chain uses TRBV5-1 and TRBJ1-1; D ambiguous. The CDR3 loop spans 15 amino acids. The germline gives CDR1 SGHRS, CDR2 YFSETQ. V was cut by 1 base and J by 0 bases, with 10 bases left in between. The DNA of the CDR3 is TGCGCCAGCAGCTTGTTTGGGCAACTGAACACTGAAGCTTTCTTT. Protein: CASSLFGQLNTEAFF.

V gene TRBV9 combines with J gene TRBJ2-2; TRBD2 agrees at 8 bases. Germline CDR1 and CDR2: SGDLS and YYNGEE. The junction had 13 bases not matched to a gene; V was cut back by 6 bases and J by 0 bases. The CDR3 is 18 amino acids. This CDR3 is CASTKWSGGTSNTGELFF. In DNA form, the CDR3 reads TGTGCCAGCACAAAATGGAGCGGGGGTACGTCGAACACCGGGGAGCTGTTTTTT. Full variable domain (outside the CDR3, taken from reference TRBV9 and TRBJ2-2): DSGVTQTPKHLITATGQRVTLRCSPRSGDLSVYWYQQSLDQGLQFLIQYYNGEERAKGNILERFSAQQFPDLHSELNLSSLELGDSALYFCASTKWSGGTSNTGELFFGEGSRLTVL.

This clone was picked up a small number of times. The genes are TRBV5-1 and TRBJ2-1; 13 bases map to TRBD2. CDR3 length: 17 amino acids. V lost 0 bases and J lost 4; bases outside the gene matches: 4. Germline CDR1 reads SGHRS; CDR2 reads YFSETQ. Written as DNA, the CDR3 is TGCGCCAGCAGCTTGGCCCCACTAGCGGGGGGGTACAATGAGCAGTTCTTC. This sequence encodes CASSLAPLAGGYNEQFF. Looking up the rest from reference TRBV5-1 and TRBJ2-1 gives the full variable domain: KAGVTQTPRYLIKTRGQQVTLSCSPISGHRSVSWYQQTPGQGLQFLFEYFSETQRNKGNFPGRFSGRQFSNSRSEMNVSTLELGDSALYLCASSLAPLAGGYNEQFFGPGTRLTVL.

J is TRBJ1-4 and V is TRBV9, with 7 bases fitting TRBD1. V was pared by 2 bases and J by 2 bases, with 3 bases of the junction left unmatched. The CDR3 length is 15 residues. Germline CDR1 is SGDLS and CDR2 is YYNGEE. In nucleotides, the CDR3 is TGTGCCAGCAGCGTCCGACAGGGTACTAATGAAAAACTGTTTTTT. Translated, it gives CASSVRQGTNEKLFF. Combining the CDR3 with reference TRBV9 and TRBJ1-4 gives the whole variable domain DSGVTQTPKHLITATGQRVTLRCSPRSGDLSVYWYQQSLDQGLQFLIQYYNGEERAKGNILERFSAQQFPDLHSELNLSSLELGDSALYFCASSVRQGTNEKLFFGSGTQLSVL.

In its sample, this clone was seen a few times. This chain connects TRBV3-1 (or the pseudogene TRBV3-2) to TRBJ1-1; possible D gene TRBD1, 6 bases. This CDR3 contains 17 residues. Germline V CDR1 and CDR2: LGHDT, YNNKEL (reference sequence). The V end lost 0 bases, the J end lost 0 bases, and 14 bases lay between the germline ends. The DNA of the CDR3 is TGTGCCAGCAGCCAAGAATTTGGACAGACGATGAACACTGAAGCTTTCTTT. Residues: CASSQEFGQTMNTEAFF.

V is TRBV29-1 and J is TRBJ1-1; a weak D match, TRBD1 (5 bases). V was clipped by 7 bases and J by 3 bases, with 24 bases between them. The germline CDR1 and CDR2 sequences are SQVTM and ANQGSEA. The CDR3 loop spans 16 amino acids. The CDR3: CSASAGHSTLYTEAFF. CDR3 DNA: TGCAGCGCCTCAGCGGGGCACTCAACACTTTACACTGAAGCTTTCTTT.

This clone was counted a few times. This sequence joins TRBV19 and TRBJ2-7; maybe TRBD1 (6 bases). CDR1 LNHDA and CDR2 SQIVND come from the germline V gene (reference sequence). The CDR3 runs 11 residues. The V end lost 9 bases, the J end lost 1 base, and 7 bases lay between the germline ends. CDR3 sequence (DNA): TGTGCCAGCGGACAGTCCTACGAGCAGTACTTC. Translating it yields CASGQSYEQYF.

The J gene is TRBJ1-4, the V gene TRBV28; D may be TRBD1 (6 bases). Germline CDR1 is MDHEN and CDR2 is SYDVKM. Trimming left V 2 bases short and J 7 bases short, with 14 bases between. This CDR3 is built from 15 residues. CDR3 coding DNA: TGTGCCAGCAGTTTAATCTGGGGGCTTAGTGAAAAACTGTTTTTT. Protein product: CASSLIWGLSEKLFF.

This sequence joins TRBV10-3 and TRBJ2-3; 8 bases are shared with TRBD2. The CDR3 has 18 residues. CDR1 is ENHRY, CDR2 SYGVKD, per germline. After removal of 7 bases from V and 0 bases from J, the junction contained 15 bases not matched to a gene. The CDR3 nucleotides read TGTGCCATCACCACACCCCAGGGCGGGGGGCCGAGCACAGATACGCAGTATTTT. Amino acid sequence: CAITTPQGGGPSTDTQYF.

The CDR3 is CASRQGTSGANVLTF. The CDR3 DNA follows: TGTGCCAGCAGACAGGGTACGAGTGGGGCCAACGTCCTGACTTTC. This chain links TRBV6-6 with TRBJ2-6, with D tentatively TRBD1 (6 bases). This CDR3 contains 15 residues. The ends were cut back, 6 bases at V and 3 bases at J, with 12 bases in the middle. Germline V gene data show CDR1 as MNHNY and CDR2 as SVGAGI (reference sequence).

CDR3 region: CASSYLGTGGVGYTF. Written as DNA, the CDR3 is TGTGCCAGCAGTTACTTAGGCACAGGTGGGGTTGGCTACACCTTC. The chain is built from TRBV6-6 and TRBJ1-2; the D gene is possibly TRBD1 (5 bases). The length of the CDR3 is 15 residues. Germline loops: CDR1 MNHNY, CDR2 SVGAGI (reference sequence). The ends were cut back, 1 base at V and 7 bases at J, with 16 bases in the middle.

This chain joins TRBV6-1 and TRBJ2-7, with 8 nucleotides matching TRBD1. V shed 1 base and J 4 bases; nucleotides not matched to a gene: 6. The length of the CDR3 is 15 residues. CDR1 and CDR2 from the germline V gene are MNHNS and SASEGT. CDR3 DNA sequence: TGTGCCAGCAGTGAAGTGGACAGGGAAAGGTACGAGCAGTACTTC. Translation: CASSEVDRERYEQYF.

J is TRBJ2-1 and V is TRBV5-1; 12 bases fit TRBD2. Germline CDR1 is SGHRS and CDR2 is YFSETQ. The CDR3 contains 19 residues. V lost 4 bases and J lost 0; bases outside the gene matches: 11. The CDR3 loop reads CASSPLGTSGSRSYNEQFF. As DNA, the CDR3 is TGCGCCAGCAGCCCTCTAGGGACTAGCGGGTCCCGCTCCTACAATGAGCAGTTCTTC.

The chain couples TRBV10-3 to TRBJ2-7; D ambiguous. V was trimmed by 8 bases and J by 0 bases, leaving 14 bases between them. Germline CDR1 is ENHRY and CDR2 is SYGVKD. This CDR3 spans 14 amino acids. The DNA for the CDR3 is TGTGCCATCGAGAAGGAAGCGACCTCCTACGAGCAGTACTTC. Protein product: CAIEKEATSYEQYF.

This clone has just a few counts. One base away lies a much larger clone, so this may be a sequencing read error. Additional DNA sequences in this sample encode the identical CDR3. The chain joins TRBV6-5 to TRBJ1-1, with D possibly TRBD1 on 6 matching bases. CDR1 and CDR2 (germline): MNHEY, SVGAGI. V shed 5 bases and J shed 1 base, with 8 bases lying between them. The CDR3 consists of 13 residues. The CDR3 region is CASSLQGNTEAFF. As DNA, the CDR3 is TGTGCCAGCAGTCTACAGGGGAACACTGAAGCTTTCTTT.

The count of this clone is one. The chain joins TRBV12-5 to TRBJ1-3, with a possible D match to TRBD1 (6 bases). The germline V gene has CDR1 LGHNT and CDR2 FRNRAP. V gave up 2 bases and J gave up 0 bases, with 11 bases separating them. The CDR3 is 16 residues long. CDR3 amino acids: CASGLRGGASGNTIYF. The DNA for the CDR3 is TGTGCTAGTGGTTTGAGGGGGGGAGCCTCTGGAAACACCATATATTTT.

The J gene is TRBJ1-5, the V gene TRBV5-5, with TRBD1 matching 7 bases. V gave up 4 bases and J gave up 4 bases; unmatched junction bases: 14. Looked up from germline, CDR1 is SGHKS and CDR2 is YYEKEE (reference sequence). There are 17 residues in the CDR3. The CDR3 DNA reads TGTGCCAGCAGCGGTTGGCCGGGAGACAGGGAAAATCAGCCCCAGCATTTT. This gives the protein CASSGWPGDRENQPQHF.

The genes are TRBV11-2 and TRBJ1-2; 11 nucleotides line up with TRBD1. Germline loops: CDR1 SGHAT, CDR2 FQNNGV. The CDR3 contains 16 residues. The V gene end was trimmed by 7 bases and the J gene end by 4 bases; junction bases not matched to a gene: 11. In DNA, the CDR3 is TGTGCCAGCACGAGGCAGGGGACAGGGGGTGTCTATGGCTACACCTTC. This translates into CASTRQGTGGVYGYTF.

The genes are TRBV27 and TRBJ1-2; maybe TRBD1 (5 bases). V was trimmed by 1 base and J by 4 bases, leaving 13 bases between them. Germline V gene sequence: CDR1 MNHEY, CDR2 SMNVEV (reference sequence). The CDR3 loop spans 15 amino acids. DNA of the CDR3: TGTGCCAGCAGTTTATACGCAGGGCCCGGCTATGGCTACACCTTC. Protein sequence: CASSLYAGPGYGYTF.

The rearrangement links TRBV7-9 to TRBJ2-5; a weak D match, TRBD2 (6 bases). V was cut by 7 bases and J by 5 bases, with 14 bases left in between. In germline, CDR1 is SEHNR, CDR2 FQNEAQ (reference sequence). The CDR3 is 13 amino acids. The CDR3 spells CASTDRAGETQYF. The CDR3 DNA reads TGTGCCAGCACCGACCGGGCGGGGGAGACCCAGTACTTC.

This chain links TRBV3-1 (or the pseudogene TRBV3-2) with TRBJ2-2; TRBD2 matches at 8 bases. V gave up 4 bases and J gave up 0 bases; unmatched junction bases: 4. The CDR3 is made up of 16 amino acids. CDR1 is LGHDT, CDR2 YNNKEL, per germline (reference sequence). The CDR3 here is CASSPPGLANTGELFF. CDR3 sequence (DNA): TGTGCCAGCAGCCCCCCGGGACTAGCGAACACCGGGGAGCTGTTTTTT.

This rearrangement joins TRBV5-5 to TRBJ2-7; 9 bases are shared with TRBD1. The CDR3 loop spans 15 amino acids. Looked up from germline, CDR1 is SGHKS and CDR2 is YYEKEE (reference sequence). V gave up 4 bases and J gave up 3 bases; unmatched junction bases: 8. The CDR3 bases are TGTGCCAGCAGCCCGGCACTGACAGGGGGCTACGAGCAGTACTTC. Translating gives CASSPALTGGYEQYF.